The next 9 T cell receptor beta chains were all read from a single sample in a study of monozygotic twins with inflammatory bowel disease. TCRdb reprocessed the 5' RACE reads and stores each CDR3 protein as one record, lacking DNA. In total, the table holds hundreds of thousands of distinct CDR3 sequences. Sequencing input: blood. These receptors were collected from a human donor with ulcerative colitis or Crohn's disease, or a healthy co-twin of an affected twin (not recorded which).

This chain links TRBV6-1 with TRBJ2-5. The CDR3 has 16 amino acids. Germline V gene data show CDR1 as MNHNS and CDR2 as SASEGT. This CDR3 is CASSEGSSQKLETQYF.

V is TRBV6-1 and J is TRBJ2-3. The CDR3 has 13 residues. Germline CDR1 is MNHNS and CDR2 is SASEGT. The chain's CDR3 is CASSVFWTDTQYF.

The chain couples TRBV7-3 to TRBJ2-7; no DNA is available, so the TRBD2 call from TCRdb remains unchecked. The CDR3 extends over 21 amino acids. Germline V lookup: CDR1 SGHTA, CDR2 FQGTGA. The CDR3 loop is CASSLKGRGLAGVTGSYEQYF.

The chain employs TRBV7-2 and TRBJ2-7; there is no DNA to check the TCRdb D call of TRBD1. This CDR3 is 14 amino acids long. The germline V gene has CDR1 SGHTA and CDR2 FQGNSA. CDR3 amino acids: CASSVDRIPYEQYF.

The V call is TRBV12-3 or TRBV12-4, the J call TRBJ1-2. The CDR3 has 15 residues. The CDR3: CASSPFFSANYGYTF.

The chain couples TRBV12-3 or TRBV12-4 to TRBJ1-1; no DNA is available, so the TRBD1 call from TCRdb remains unchecked. The CDR3 is 15 amino acids. CDR3 residues: CASRLTGPRNTEAFF.

The rearrangement links TRBV12-3 or TRBV12-4 to TRBJ2-7; TCRdb designates TRBD1, a call that cannot be tested without DNA. This CDR3 comprises 14 residues. The CDR3: CASSPTGGPYEQYF.

The rearrangement links TRBV20-1 to TRBJ2-2; TCRdb's D call of TRBD1 is untestable without DNA. Germline V CDR1 and CDR2: DFQATT, SNEGSKA (reference sequence). The CDR3 totals 18 residues. The CDR3 spells CSASWGGGEEGRTGELFF.

The chain couples TRBV2 to TRBJ2-1; TCRdb lists TRBD2, though no DNA is available to test this call. The germline CDR1 and CDR2 sequences are SNHLY and FYNNEI. The CDR3 has 13 amino acids. This CDR3 reads CASSVVRENEQFF.